The 27 T cell receptor beta chains listed next were all sequenced from one sample in a study of response to subunit inactivated influenza vaccine. TCRdb reanalysed the RT-PCR reads using MiXCR and keeps one entry per CDR3 protein. Here the sample spans around 760,000 distinct CDR3 sequences, roughly 13% being singletons. The sample in question was PBMCs from blood, obtained 14 days before vaccination. The receptor source for this set is a man aged 50 to 59 who received an inactivated influenza vaccine.

This rearrangement joins TRBV12-5 to TRBJ2-1; maybe TRBD1 (6 bases). CDR3 length equals 15 residues. Germline V gene sequence: CDR1 LGHNT, CDR2 FRNRAP. The V gene lost 4 bases and the J gene lost 2 bases, with 12 bases spanning the gap. The CDR3 nucleotides are TGTGCTAGTGGTTGGAGGTGGGGGCCCTACAATGAGCAGTTCTTC. Protein: CASGWRWGPYNEQFF. Based on the CDR3 plus reference TRBV12-5 and TRBJ2-1, the full variable domain is DARVTQTPRHKVTEMGQEVTMRCQPILGHNTVFWYRQTMMQGLELLAYFRNRAPLDDSGMPKDRFSAEMPDATLATLKIQPSEPRDSAVYFCASGWRWGPYNEQFFGPGTRLTVL.

This sequence joins TRBV24-1 and TRBJ2-3, with TRBD2 identical over 9 bases. The germline CDR1 and CDR2 sequences are KGHDR and SFDVKD. The CDR3 totals 15 residues. Germline trimming cut 3 bases from V and 3 bases from J; bases unmatched to any gene: 3. In DNA form, the CDR3 reads TGTGCCACCAGTGATAGAGCGGGGGGTACAGATACGCAGTATTTT. This gives the protein CATSDRAGGTDTQYF.

Written as DNA, the CDR3 is TGCAGTGCTAGCGGGACAGGGAGCTACGAGCAGTACTTC. Translating it yields CSASGTGSYEQYF. The rearrangement uses TRBV20-1 and TRBJ2-7; the match to TRBD1 covers 9 bases. Looked up from germline, CDR1 is DFQATT and CDR2 is SNEGSKA (reference sequence). This CDR3 comprises 13 residues. V shed 3 bases, J shed 3 bases, and the junction held 3 bases outside the gene matches.

This clonotype was seen more than once but under ten times. The V gene is TRBV20-1, the J gene TRBJ2-3; a weak D match, TRBD2 (5 bases). Germline-derived CDR1 and CDR2 are DFQATT and SNEGSKA (reference sequence). The CDR3 extends over 13 amino acids. V was shortened by 6 bases and J by 2 bases, with 12 bases between the two germline ends. The CDR3 sequence: CSALTGTTDTQYF. In DNA, the CDR3 is TGCAGTGCCCTCACGGGAACCACAGATACGCAGTATTTT.

This clonotype was recorded a few times. The rearrangement uses TRBV27 and TRBJ2-5; 15 nucleotides agree with TRBD2. V trimming: 5 bases; J trimming: 5 bases; junction bases outside the gene matches: 12. The CDR3 extends over 18 amino acids. From germline, CDR1 is MNHEY and CDR2 SMNVEV (reference sequence). Written as DNA, the CDR3 is TGTGCCAGCAGTCCCGGGACTAGCGGGAGGCCTAGGAGTGAGACCCAGTACTTC. Translated: CASSPGTSGRPRSETQYF.

This clonotype was observed a few times. The CDR3 region is CSAQDGSNQPQHF. CDR3 DNA: TGCAGTGCCCAGGACGGCAGCAATCAGCCCCAGCATTTT. V and J are TRBV20-1 and TRBJ1-5, with no clear D. Germline V gives CDR1 DFQATT, CDR2 SNEGSKA (reference sequence). V was trimmed by 6 bases and J by 1 base, leaving 10 bases between them. The CDR3 runs 13 residues.

A few counts support this clonotype. This sequence joins TRBV5-1 and TRBJ1-5; no definite D call. Looked up from germline, CDR1 is SGHRS and CDR2 is YFSETQ. CDR3 length: 15 amino acids. The V and J ends lost 4 bases and 1 base respectively, with 12 bases between them. CDR3 coding DNA: TGCGCCAGCAGCCCCTACCCCGGAAGCAATCAGCCCCAGCATTTT. Protein: CASSPYPGSNQPQHF.

The rearrangement links TRBV7-8 to TRBJ2-7, with D tentatively TRBD1 (6 bases). Germline V CDR1 and CDR2: SGHVS, FQNEAQ. CDR3 length: 14 residues. V was shortened by 3 bases and J by 5 bases, with 14 bases between the two germline ends. The CDR3 loop is CASSFIQGRHEQYF. The CDR3 DNA is TGTGCCAGCAGCTTCATACAGGGACGCCACGAGCAGTACTTC.

The rearrangement links TRBV7-9 to TRBJ2-1; no firm D call. The V end was cut by 4 bases, the J end by 10 bases, with 11 bases between. The CDR3 sequence is 12 residues long. CDR1 and CDR2 from the germline V gene are SEHNR and FQNEAQ (reference sequence). CDR3 residues: CASSSELEEQFF. The CDR3 DNA reads TGTGCCAGCAGCTCAGAGTTAGAAGAGCAGTTCTTC.

The CDR3 protein is CSASTPTYNEQFF. The CDR3 nucleotides are TGCAGTGCTAGTACCCCCACTTACAATGAGCAGTTCTTC. The chain uses TRBV20-1 and TRBJ2-1; D is unclear. Trimming pared 3 bases from V and 4 bases from J, leaving 10 bases between. The germline V gene has CDR1 DFQATT and CDR2 SNEGSKA (reference sequence). This CDR3 is 13 amino acids long.

Many counts were recorded for this clonotype. The chain carries TRBV6-2 or TRBV6-3 and TRBJ2-5; D unclear. The CDR3 covers 15 residues. Trimming pared 7 bases from V and 1 base from J, leaving 16 bases between. Germline lookup yields CDR1 MNHEY and CDR2 SVGEGT. CDR3 bases: TGTGCCAGCATTGCGGCAGAAAGCATCCAAGAGACCCAGTACTTC. It codes for CASIAAESIQETQYF.

CDR3 nucleotides: TGTGCCAGCAGTTTAAATGGTGGGGACTATTTCTACGAGCAGTACTTC. As protein: CASSLNGGDYFYEQYF. The V gene is TRBV12-3 or TRBV12-4, the J gene TRBJ2-7; 7 bases map to TRBD2. The CDR3 is 16 amino acids. The V segment lost 2 bases and the J segment 3 bases; nucleotides outside the gene matches: 10.

The genes are TRBV12-3 or TRBV12-4 and TRBJ2-3; TRBD1 agrees at 9 bases. Losses at the gene ends were 5 bases for V and 3 bases for J; bases not matched to a gene: 9. CDR3 size: 16 residues. The CDR3 loop reads CASSLSGTGTTDTQYF. Here the CDR3 DNA reads TGTGCCAGCAGTCTGTCCGGGACAGGGACTACAGATACGCAGTATTTT.

A few counts support this clonotype. The chain is built from TRBV20-1 and TRBJ2-3, with D maybe TRBD2 (5 bases). V lost 5 bases and J 0 bases, leaving 12 bases between the germline ends. Germline values: CDR1 DFQATT, CDR2 SNEGSKA (reference sequence). The CDR3 sequence is 14 residues long. The CDR3 here is CSALEGSSTDTQYF. The CDR3 nucleotides are TGCAGTGCTCTCGAGGGATCTAGCACAGATACGCAGTATTTT.

The CDR3 DNA reads TGTGCCAGCAGTGAAGTGAGAGGACAGCCCCAGCATTTT. Residues: CASSEVRGQPQHF. The chain links TRBV6-1 to TRBJ1-5; D gene ambiguous. Germline V CDR1 and CDR2: MNHNS, SASEGT. V lost 1 base and J lost 7, with 8 bases in between. The CDR3 runs 13 residues.

The sample holds a few counts of this clonotype. The chain couples TRBV9 to TRBJ2-2; 9 bases fit TRBD2. Germline V gene lookup returns CDR1 SGDLS and CDR2 YYNGEE. With V trimmed by 0 bases and J by 0 bases, 3 bases remained unmatched. The CDR3 has 17 residues. For the CDR3, the DNA is TGTGCCAGCAGCGTAGGTAGCGGGAGCCCGAACACCGGGGAGCTGTTTTTT. Translation: CASSVGSGSPNTGELFF.

V is TRBV20-1 and J is TRBJ2-7; 9 bases are a match to TRBD1. Germline V gives CDR1 DFQATT, CDR2 SNEGSKA (reference sequence). This CDR3 has 15 amino acids. Germline trimming cut 2 bases from V and 3 bases from J; bases unmatched to any gene: 8. In DNA form, the CDR3 reads TGCAGTGCTAGACCGGCGGGACAGGGCCTCTACGAGCAGTACTTC. As protein: CSARPAGQGLYEQYF.

Only a few counts were recorded for this clonotype. The J gene is TRBJ1-6, the V gene TRBV6-1; the D gene is possibly TRBD1 (5 bases). In germline, CDR1 is MNHNS, CDR2 SASEGT. The V gene lost 6 bases and the J gene lost 5 bases, with 11 bases spanning the gap. The CDR3 is 14 amino acids. CDR3 sequence: CASSSRQNNSPLHF. The CDR3 DNA reads as TGTGCCAGCAGCTCTAGACAGAATAATTCACCCCTCCACTTT.

This clonotype was recorded at least ten times. J is TRBJ2-5 and V is TRBV12-3 or TRBV12-4; the D is unclear. Trimming removed 3 bases at V and 2 bases at J, with 10 bases between. The length of the CDR3 is 14 residues. The CDR3 DNA sequence: TGTGCCAGCAGTTTCTCAGTGGGTCAAGAGACCCAGTACTTC. Encoded protein: CASSFSVGQETQYF.

The chain carries TRBV5-1 and TRBJ2-1; 7 bases are shared with TRBD1. The V segment lost 4 bases and the J segment 0 bases; nucleotides outside the gene matches: 10. The CDR3 has 17 residues. Germline V lookup: CDR1 SGHRS, CDR2 YFSETQ. This chain's CDR3 is CASSTTSGQNSYNEQFF. CDR3 nucleotide sequence: TGCGCCAGCAGCACTACCTCGGGACAGAACTCCTACAATGAGCAGTTCTTC.

CDR3: CSALGLAGDPLYQETQYF. CDR3 bases: TGCAGTGCTCTGGGACTAGCGGGCGACCCCCTGTACCAAGAGACCCAGTACTTC. The rearrangement uses TRBV20-1 and TRBJ2-5, with 12 bases lining up with TRBD2. The CDR3 is made up of 18 amino acids. Germline V gene data show CDR1 as DFQATT and CDR2 as SNEGSKA (reference sequence). V lost 5 bases, J lost 0 bases, and 13 bases stayed unmatched.

Only a few counts were recorded for this clonotype. This chain connects TRBV7-9 to TRBJ1-5, with D tentatively TRBD1 (6 bases). The CDR3 loop spans 14 amino acids. CDR1 and CDR2 (germline): SEHNR, FQNEAQ (reference sequence). Trimming pared 5 bases from V and 3 bases from J, leaving 11 bases between. The CDR3 loop reads CASSHGQPNQPQHF. CDR3 bases: TGTGCCAGCAGCCATGGACAGCCCAATCAGCCCCAGCATTTT.

Ten or more counts support this clonotype. V usage is TRBV12-3 or TRBV12-4 and J usage is TRBJ2-2, with D possibly matching TRBD2 (6 bases). The CDR3 has 12 amino acids. Trimming removed 4 bases at V and 6 bases at J, with 6 bases between. The CDR3 sequence: CASSWEAGELFF. As DNA, the CDR3 is TGTGCCAGCAGTTGGGAGGCCGGGGAGCTGTTTTTT.

This clonotype came up many times. The chain combines TRBV2 with TRBJ2-7, with D possibly TRBD2 on 6 matching bases. Per the germline V gene, CDR1 is SNHLY and CDR2 is FYNNEI. V lost 8 bases and J 0 bases, leaving 11 bases between the germline ends. The CDR3 sequence is 13 residues long. CDR3 in amino acids: CASSRGFSYEQYF. The CDR3 DNA sequence: TGTGCCAGCTCGCGGGGATTCTCCTACGAGCAGTACTTC.

In DNA, the CDR3 is TGCGCCAGCAGCTTGGCCGTGGGGACAGGATCCTACGAGCAGTACTTC. Its translation: CASSLAVGTGSYEQYF. The chain carries TRBV5-1 and TRBJ2-7, with 8 bases identical to TRBD1. Trimming at V came to 0 bases and at J to 1 base, leaving 6 bases not matched to a gene. The CDR3 consists of 16 residues. Germline V CDR1 and CDR2: SGHRS, YFSETQ.

The table lists this clonotype with many counts. The rearrangement uses TRBV30 and TRBJ1-2, with 7 bases aligning to TRBD1. The CDR3 covers 14 residues. CDR1 and CDR2 from the germline V gene are GTSNPN and SVGIG (reference sequence). Trimming at V came to 4 bases and at J to 7 bases, leaving 12 bases not matched to a gene. In DNA form, the CDR3 reads TGTGCCTGGATCCCGCAGGGGGGGCGATCTGGCTACACCTTC. It codes for CAWIPQGGRSGYTF. Filled out from reference TRBV30 and TRBJ1-2, the complete variable domain reads SQTIHQWPATLVQPVGSPLSLECTVEGTSNPNLYWYRQAAGRGLQLLFYSVGIGQISSEVPQNLSASRPQDRQFILSSKKLLLSDSGFYLCAWIPQGGRSGYTFGSGTRLTVV.

This clonotype was counted a few times. The CDR3 region is CASSATGGLGQPQHF. DNA of the CDR3: TGTGCCAGCAGTGCTACAGGGGGTTTAGGGCAGCCCCAGCATTTT. The rearrangement links TRBV12-3 or TRBV12-4 to TRBJ1-5, with TRBD1 matching over 8 bases. Trimming cost V 5 bases and J 7 bases; bases outside gene matches: 10. This CDR3 region has 15 residues.